The 3 T cell receptor beta chains below all came from one sample that was sequenced in a study of T cell responses to AZD1222 COVID-19 vaccine. Here immunoSEQ multiplex PCR was the method, and the copy in TCRdb shows in-frame clones only, minus some. The sample has 130,000 to 150,000 clones; approximately 89% are singletons. Source: peripheral blood, taken 28 days after the second AZD1222 dose. The receptors originated from an adult who received the AZD1222 COVID-19 vaccine.

V gene TRBV28 combines with J gene TRBJ1-5, with D uncertain. Trimming took off 4 bases at V and 8 bases at J, with 30 bases between the two ends. Per germline, CDR1 MDHEN and CDR2 SYDVKM. CDR3 length: 19 residues. CDR3 amino acids: CASSWALWVAPEAGEPQHF. In DNA, the CDR3 is TGTGCCAGCAGTTGGGCCCTTTGGGTTGCCCCTGAAGCGGGAGAGCCCCAGCATTTT.

The rearrangement uses TRBV7-2 and TRBJ2-5; 7 bases map to TRBD2. Germline loops: CDR1 SGHTA, CDR2 FQGNSA. V shed 4 bases, J shed 2 bases, and the junction held 1 base outside the gene matches. CDR3 length: 13 amino acids. In nucleotides, the CDR3 is TGTGCCAGCAGCTCAGCGGGGCAAGAGACCCAGTACTTC. Translated, it gives CASSSAGQETQYF.

The V call is TRBV4-2, the J call TRBJ2-1, with D hard to call. The CDR3 is 13 residues long. Trimming left V 2 bases short and J 4 bases short, with 6 bases between. Germline V lookup: CDR1 LGHNA, CDR2 YNFKEQ. The CDR3 coding sequence is TGTGCCAGCAGCCAACCGGAATACAATGAGCAGTTCTTC. This encodes CASSQPEYNEQFF.